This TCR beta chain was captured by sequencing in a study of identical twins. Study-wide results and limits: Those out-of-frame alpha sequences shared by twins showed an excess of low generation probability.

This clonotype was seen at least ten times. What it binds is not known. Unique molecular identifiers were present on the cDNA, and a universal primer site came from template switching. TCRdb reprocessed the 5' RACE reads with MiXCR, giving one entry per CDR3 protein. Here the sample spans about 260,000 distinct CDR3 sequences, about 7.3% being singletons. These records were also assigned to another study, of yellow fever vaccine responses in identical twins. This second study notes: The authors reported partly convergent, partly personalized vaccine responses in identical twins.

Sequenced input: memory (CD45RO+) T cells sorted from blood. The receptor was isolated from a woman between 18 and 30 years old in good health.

CDR3 nucleotides: TGTGCCAGCAGTCCCACCTCTCAGGGATTTCCTAGGGAGCAGTACGTC. Its translation: CASSPTSQGFPREQYV. V and J are TRBV27 and TRBJ2-7; possibly TRBD1 for D (5 bases). Germline lookup yields CDR1 MNHEY and CDR2 SMNVEV (reference sequence). The germline V and J ends were trimmed by 5 bases and 7 bases, with 24 bases remaining between them. The CDR3 contains 16 residues.